This TCR gamma chain is drawn from a study of gamma delta lymphoproliferative disorders and STAT genes (dated by TCRdb to the late 2010s). Context from the whole study: Gamma-chain libraries were prepared from at least 50 ng of genomic DNA using the LymphoTrack Dx TCRG Assay. Delta-chain libraries followed the EuroClonality-NGS working group standard operating procedure, because no corresponding Invivoscribe delta assay was available. The study profiled TCR gamma and delta CDR3 repertoires by deep sequencing in Tgammadelta lymphoproliferative disease patients and healthy controls, within a larger immunophenotypic and STAT-mutation study. To confirm results, a couple of gamma-chain samples and all delta-chain samples were sequenced twice.

Measured from the cysteine to the phenylalanine, the CDR3 is 14 residues long. CDR3 DNA only is kept here, 42 bases in frame from base 1. Clipping removes 2 bases from V and 0 bases from J, with 0 as the unmatched junction base count. CDR1 and CDR2 are drawn from the germline V gene: EGSNGY, YDSYNSKV. Both library methods used multiplex PCR with primers targeting conserved V and J regions of the TCR genes. Purified and pooled amplicons were sequenced on an Illumina MiSeq platform. The original methods were these. V(D)J alignment, clonotype assembly and translation were performed with MiXCR, whereas functionality assessment and CDR3 repertoire analyses were performed with VDJtools. CDR3 was defined according to IMGT, and analyses were limited to productive sequences using functional genes, with ORF genes and pseudogenes excluded. A custom Python script searched for identical amino acid CDR3s of major clonotypes (frequency >=5%) across all patients and controls. To compare clonotype frequencies between patients and controls, a one-sided non-parametric Wilcoxon test was applied. TCRdb reran clone calling on the public reads with CATT; rows sharing one DNA sequence were then combined. These V and J calls are TCRdb output, not the study's own analysis. The sample yields roughly 1,700 gamma-chain clones; around 20% were counted once. 33% of the sample goes to the ten largest clones.

By share, this clone ranks as large (0.1 to 1%). Its specific antigen is unknown. Base qualities are not provided; no much larger clone lies one nucleotide away. Overall study outcomes, separate from this receptor: According to the authors, NGS specificity may be reduced at low frequencies, so whether leukemic clones are public or private needs confirmation. Nearly all major patient gamma and delta clonotypes were public, shared with at least one healthy donor; only a couple of gamma clonotypes were private to disease. When whole repertoires were clustered, gamma repertoires from patients grouped apart from those of healthy controls, but delta repertoires did not separate between the groups. Control T cells likely spanned varied maturation stages, while leukemic cells were skewed toward terminal effectors, potentially limiting patient-control comparisons.

Genomic DNA from peripheral blood mononuclear cells isolated from patients and controls was used for TCR sequencing. As controls, approximately 23 healthy adult blood donors (median age 64 years; roughly twelve males and roughly 11 females) were included and were matched to patients for age and sex. The sequencing sample was made of blood. The chain is assembled from TRGV2 and TRGJP1. Here the J gene was assigned by germline matching of the DNA, as TCRdb has none. This clonotype originated in a human donor in good health. The encoded CDR3 is CATWDDTTGWFKIF. The bases are TGTGCCACCTGGGACGATACCACTGGTTGGTTCAAGATATTT.